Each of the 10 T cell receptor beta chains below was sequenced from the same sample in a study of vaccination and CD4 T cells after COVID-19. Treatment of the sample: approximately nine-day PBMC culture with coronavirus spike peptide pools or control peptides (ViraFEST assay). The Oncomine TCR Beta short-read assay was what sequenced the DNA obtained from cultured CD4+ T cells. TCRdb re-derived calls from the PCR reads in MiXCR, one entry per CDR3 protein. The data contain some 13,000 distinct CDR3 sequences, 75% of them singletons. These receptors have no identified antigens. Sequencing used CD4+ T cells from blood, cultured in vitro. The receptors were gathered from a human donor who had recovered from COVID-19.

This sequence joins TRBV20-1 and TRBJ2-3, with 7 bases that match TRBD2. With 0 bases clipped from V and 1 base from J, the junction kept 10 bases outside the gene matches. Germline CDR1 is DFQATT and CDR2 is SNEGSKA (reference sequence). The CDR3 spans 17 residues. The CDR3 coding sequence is TGCAGTGCTAGAGATATAGGGAGGGCCCTCCGCACAGATACGCAGTATTTT. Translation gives CSARDIGRALRTDTQYF.

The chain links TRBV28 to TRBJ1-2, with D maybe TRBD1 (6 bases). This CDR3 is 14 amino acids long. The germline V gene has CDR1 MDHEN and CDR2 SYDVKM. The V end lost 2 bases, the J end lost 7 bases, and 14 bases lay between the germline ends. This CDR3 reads CASSLRGGAGGYTF. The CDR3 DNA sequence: TGTGCCAGCAGTTTACGCGGGGGGGCGGGTGGCTACACCTTC.

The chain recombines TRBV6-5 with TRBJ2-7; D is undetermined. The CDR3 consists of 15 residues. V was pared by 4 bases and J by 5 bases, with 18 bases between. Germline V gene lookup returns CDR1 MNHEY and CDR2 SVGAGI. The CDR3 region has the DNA TGTGCCAGCAGTTCGGCCAGCCTACAGTCCCACGAGCAGTACTTC. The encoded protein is CASSSASLQSHEQYF.

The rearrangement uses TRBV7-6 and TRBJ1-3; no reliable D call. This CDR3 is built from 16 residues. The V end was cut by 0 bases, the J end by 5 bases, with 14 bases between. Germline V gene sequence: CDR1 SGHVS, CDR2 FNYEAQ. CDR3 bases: TGTGCCAGCAGCTTAGCGCGGGCGGACTTGCGAAACACCATATATTTT. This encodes CASSLARADLRNTIYF.

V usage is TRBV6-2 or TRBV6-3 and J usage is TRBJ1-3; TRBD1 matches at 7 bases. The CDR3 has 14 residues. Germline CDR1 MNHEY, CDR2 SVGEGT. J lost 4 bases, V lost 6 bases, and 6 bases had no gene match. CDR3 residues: CASRPTGPGNTIYF. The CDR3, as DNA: TGTGCCAGCAGACCGACAGGGCCAGGAAACACCATATATTTT.

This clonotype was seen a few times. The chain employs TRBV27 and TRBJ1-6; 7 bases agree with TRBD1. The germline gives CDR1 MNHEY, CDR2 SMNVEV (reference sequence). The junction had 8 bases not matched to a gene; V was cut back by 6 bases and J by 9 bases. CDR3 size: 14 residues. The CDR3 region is CASRPGQDRSPLHF. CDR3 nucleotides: TGTGCCAGCAGACCAGGACAGGACCGTTCACCCCTCCACTTT.

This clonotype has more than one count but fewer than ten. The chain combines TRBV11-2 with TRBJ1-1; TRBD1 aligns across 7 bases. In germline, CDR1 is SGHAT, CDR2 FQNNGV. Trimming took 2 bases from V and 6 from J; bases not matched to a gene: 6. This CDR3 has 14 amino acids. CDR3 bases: TGTGCCAGCAGCTTAATTGTCCAGGGGGCTGAAGCTTTCTTT. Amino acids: CASSLIVQGAEAFF.

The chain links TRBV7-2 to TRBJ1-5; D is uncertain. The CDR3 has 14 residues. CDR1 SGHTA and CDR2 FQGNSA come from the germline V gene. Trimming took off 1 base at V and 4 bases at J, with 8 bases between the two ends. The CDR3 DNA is TGTGCCAGCAGCTTAGAACAGATAAATCAGCCCCAGCATTTT. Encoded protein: CASSLEQINQPQHF.

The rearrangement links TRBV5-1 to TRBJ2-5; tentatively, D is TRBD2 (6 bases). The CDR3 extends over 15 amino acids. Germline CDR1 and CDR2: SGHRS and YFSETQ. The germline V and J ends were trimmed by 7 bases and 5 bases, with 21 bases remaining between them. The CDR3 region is CASRVIGGGGETQYF. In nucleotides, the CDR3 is TGCGCCAGCCGCGTCATCGGGGGAGGAGGGGAGACCCAGTACTTC.

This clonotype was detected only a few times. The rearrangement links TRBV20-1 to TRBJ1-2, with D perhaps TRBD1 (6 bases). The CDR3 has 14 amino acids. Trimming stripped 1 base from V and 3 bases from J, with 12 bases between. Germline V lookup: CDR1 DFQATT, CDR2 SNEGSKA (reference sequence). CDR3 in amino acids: CSARAQGRYYGYTF. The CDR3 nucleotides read TGCAGTGCTAGAGCCCAGGGGAGGTACTATGGCTACACCTTC.